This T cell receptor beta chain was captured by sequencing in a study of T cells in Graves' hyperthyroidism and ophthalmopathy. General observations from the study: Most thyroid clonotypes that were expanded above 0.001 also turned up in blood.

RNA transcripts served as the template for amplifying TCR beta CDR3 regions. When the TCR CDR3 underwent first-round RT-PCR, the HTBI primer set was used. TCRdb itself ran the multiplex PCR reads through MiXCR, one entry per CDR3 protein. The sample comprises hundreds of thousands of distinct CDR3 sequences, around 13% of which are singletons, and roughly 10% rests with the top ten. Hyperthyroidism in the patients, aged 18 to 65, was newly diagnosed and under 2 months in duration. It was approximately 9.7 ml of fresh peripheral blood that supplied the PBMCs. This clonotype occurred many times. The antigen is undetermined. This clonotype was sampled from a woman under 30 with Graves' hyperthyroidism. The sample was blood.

As DNA, the CDR3 is TGTGCCACCAGCGACAGAGTCACAGATACGCAGTATTTT. Protein sequence: CATSDRVTDTQYF. This rearrangement joins TRBV15 to TRBJ2-3, with D maybe TRBD1 (5 bases). The V gene's germline CDR1 is LNHNV and CDR2 YYDKDF (reference sequence). Deletions cut 5 bases from V and 2 bases from J, with 8 bases between. This CDR3 is 13 amino acids long.